This T cell receptor (beta chain) was documented in a study of blood T cell repertoires in COVID-19. At the level of the study: The study drew acute and convalescent COVID-19 samples from the United States, Italy and Spain. The analysed material was cDNA or gDNA that came from T cells, B-cell-depleted T cells, or PBMCs.

Germline CDR1 reads SGHRS; CDR2 reads YFSETQ. The CDR3 covers 15 residues. V dropped 1 base and J dropped 2; count of bases not matched to a gene: 3. In the source study's methods: Reference gene primers were amplified, and this amplification served to estimate nucleated cell counts. Assay used: immunoSEQ multiplex PCR; TCRdb lists only in-frame clones, some missing. V, J and clone size were drawn from that table, and D and trimming were deduced from the DNA. The repertoire includes around 300,000 clones, approximately 85% of them detected once, and 9.5% to 12% sits in the top ten. The rearrangement links TRBV5-1 to TRBJ1-2, with 9 bases lining up with TRBD1. The sequence was obtained from a woman in her seventies with acute or convalescent COVID-19. The sample consisted of peripheral blood. CDR3 residues: CASSLPGTGNYGYTF. The CDR3 bases are TGCGCCAGCAGCTTGCCCGGGACAGGGAACTATGGCTACACCTTC.